The clone carrying this T cell receptor (beta chain) was counted once. The protocol was immunoSEQ multiplex PCR, while the TCRdb copy is restricted to in-frame clones and leaves out a portion. The sample has more than 250,000 clones, about 91% seen once. Germline assignment: CDR1 MNHEY and CDR2 SMNVEV (reference sequence). V lost 3 bases and J 2 bases, leaving 11 bases between the germline ends. The CDR3 sequence is 15 residues long. These data belong to a study of blood T cell repertoires in COVID-19. The chain uses TRBV27 and TRBJ1-5, with TRBD1 as a possible D gene (5 bases). This TCR was recovered from a woman between 35 and 50 years old with acute COVID-19. The sequenced material came from PBMCs or T cells enriched from blood (not recorded which). CDR3: CASSFRGHGNQPQHF. DNA for the CDR3: TGTGCCAGCAGTTTTAGGGGTCACGGCAATCAGCCCCAGCATTTT.